This T cell receptor beta chain was observed in a study of blood T cell repertoires in COVID-19 (dated by TCRdb to about 2020). For context, the study as a whole: The collaborator samples originated in the United States, Italy and Spain and spanned the acute and convalescent phases of COVID-19. The prospective study material was composed of cDNA or gDNA derived from T cells, B-cell-depleted T cells, or PBMCs. Subjects who had been exposed to COVID-19, were actively infected with it, or had recovered from it provided the deeply sampled blood TCRbeta repertoires that made up the dataset. The repertoires were released in a freely available public database meant as a resource for research on the immune response to SARS-CoV-2. Samples came from the ongoing ImmuneRACE study (first 160 participants) plus 1,254 subjects from 6 global collaborators. Nearly every sample came with metadata listing a de-identified subject ID, COVID-19 status, age in years and sex. Where available, HLA class I and class II types were obtained from metadata supplied by the sample provider rather than from assay-based typing.

Paper-wide results and their limitations: The amount of clinical and demographic metadata varied by source and participant and was provided uncurated.

TCRbeta CDR3 regions were amplified from genomic DNA by means of the immunoSEQ Assay, a bias-controlled multiplex PCR. The study's processing was this. The number of nucleated cells in each sample was estimated from the amplification of reference gene primers within the assay. Sequence reads were collapsed and filtered to measure the absolute abundance of every unique TCRbeta CDR3 rearrangement. Productive Simpson clonality was computed per sample as the square root of Simpson's diversity index over productive rearrangements. In TCRdb, the immuneACCESS table is reduced to in-frame sequences with V and J assigned. These tables do not hold every clone; where another copy was compared, an unresolved V gene accounts for under half, and the others remain unexplained. The V and J calls and clone size are taken from that table; D and trimming were inferred from the DNA. A total of about 670,000 clones appear in this sample, around 90% of them only once. Under 0.3% of the sample rests with the top ten.

CDR1 MNHEY and CDR2 SVGEGT are derived from the germline V gene. From cysteine to phenylalanine, the CDR3 is 13 amino acids long. The read is trimmed to its CDR3 DNA, 39 bases read in frame from base 1. At the junction V is shortened by 5 bases and J by 2 bases, with 9 bases in between. About this clone: Which antigen it targets is not known. No base-level quality is on record; no much larger clone is a single base apart.

The collaborating institutions used their own protocols to collect whole blood in K2EDTA tubes. Collaborator samples were shipped for TCRbeta analysis as frozen whole blood, isolated PBMCs, or DNA extracted from either sample type. The clonotype originates from a woman aged 18-35 years with acute or convalescent COVID-19. The sample was peripheral blood. Recombination joined TRBV6-2 or TRBV6-3 with TRBJ1-2; the D gene is unclear. The CDR3 corresponds to CASSDTGNYGYTF. The nucleotide sequence is TGTGCCAGCAGTGATACGGGGAACTATGGCTACACCTTC.